The sample holds a few counts of the clone carrying this T cell receptor beta chain. Its antigen remains unknown. The data were taken from a study of response to subunit inactivated influenza vaccine. Findings and limits, study-wide: The authors proposed limited new T cell recruitment per seasonal influenza vaccination.

One entry per CDR3 protein, called by TCRdb with MiXCR from the RT-PCR reads. The sample lists 550,000 to 650,000 distinct CDR3 sequences; roughly 10% were seen once. This CDR3 is built from 15 residues. Trimming took off 3 bases at V and 1 base at J, with 14 bases between the two ends. Germline lookup yields CDR1 DFQATT and CDR2 SNEGSKA (reference sequence). The receptor comes from a man in his fifties or sixties who received an inactivated influenza vaccine. The material was PBMCs from blood, obtained on the day of vaccination. The genes are TRBV20-1 and TRBJ2-3; possibly TRBD2 for D (5 bases). The CDR3 spells CSASSRAARTDTQYF. As DNA, the CDR3 is TGCAGTGCTAGTTCGCGAGCGGCGCGCACAGATACGCAGTATTTT.